Listed here are 8 T cell receptor beta chains from one sample, sequenced in a study of OX40 agonist ivuxolimab in advanced cancers. Libraries were prepared by immunoSEQ multiplex PCR; TCRdb keeps only in-frame clonotypes and omits some of them. The table has about 50,000 clones, more than 70% seen once. The specimen comprised CD4+ or CD8+ T cells sorted from blood, sampled in a trial of the OX40 agonist ivuxolimab. These receptor sequences come from an adult with an advanced solid tumor such as melanoma, head and neck, liver or kidney cancer.

The V and J genes are TRBV9 and TRBJ1-4, with D tentatively TRBD1 (5 bases). The CDR3 has 15 amino acids. Germline loops: CDR1 SGDLS, CDR2 YYNGEE. Between the trimmed V and J ends, which lost 1 base and 4 bases, there was a span of 11 bases. CDR3 protein: CASSVRSGLNEKLFF. DNA of the CDR3: TGTGCCAGCAGCGTACGTTCAGGGCTTAATGAAAAACTGTTTTTT.

The chain recombines TRBV18 with TRBJ2-5; no clear D. The V and J ends lost 6 bases and 2 bases respectively, with 10 bases between them. Germline assignment: CDR1 KGHSH and CDR2 LQKENI. The CDR3 loop spans 13 amino acids. The CDR3 DNA sequence: TGTGCCAGCTCCCGAAGTGTTCAAGAGACCCAGTACTTC. This codes for CASSRSVQETQYF.

The gene calls are TRBV5-1 and TRBJ2-1; maybe TRBD1 (5 bases). The CDR3 consists of 16 residues. The germline V gene has CDR1 SGHRS and CDR2 YFSETQ. V lost 0 bases, J lost 3 bases, and 13 bases lay in between. This chain's CDR3 is CASSLESGIGYNEQFF. The CDR3 coding sequence is TGCGCCAGCAGCTTGGAATCAGGGATCGGCTACAATGAGCAGTTCTTC.

The rearrangement links TRBV5-1 to TRBJ1-1; D unresolved. The length of the CDR3 is 14 residues. Trimming took off 4 bases at V and 0 bases at J, with 10 bases between the two ends. Germline CDR1 SGHRS, CDR2 YFSETQ. The CDR3 loop reads CASSPLSVNTEAFF. The CDR3 DNA reads TGCGCCAGCAGCCCCCTCAGTGTGAACACTGAAGCTTTCTTT. The full variable domain, completed using reference TRBV5-1 and TRBJ1-1, is KAGVTQTPRYLIKTRGQQVTLSCSPISGHRSVSWYQQTPGQGLQFLFEYFSETQRNKGNFPGRFSGRQFSNSRSEMNVSTLELGDSALYLCASSPLSVNTEAFFGQGTRLTVV.

The CDR3: CASSLSSGNTIYF. The CDR3 DNA is TGCGCCAGCAGCTTGAGTAGTGGAAACACCATATATTTT. This rearrangement joins TRBV5-1 to TRBJ1-3; D is undetermined. Germline CDR1 SGHRS, CDR2 YFSETQ. The CDR3 contains 13 residues. Trimming shortened V by 1 base and J by 3 bases, and 5 bases separated the two germline ends.

The chain carries TRBV6-1 and TRBJ2-7; D may correspond to TRBD1 or TRBD2 (5 bases each). With 10 bases removed from V and 5 bases from J, the gap between germline ends came to 21 bases. Germline assignment: CDR1 MNHNS and CDR2 SASEGT. The CDR3 sequence is 14 residues long. The chain's CDR3 is CAIQYGASKDEQYF. CDR3 nucleotide sequence: TGTGCCATCCAATACGGGGCCTCTAAGGACGAGCAGTACTTC.

This clone was seen a few times. The V call is TRBV10-1, the J call TRBJ2-3; D perhaps matches TRBD1 (5 bases). V lost 4 bases, J lost 2 bases, and 10 bases lay in between. The CDR3 extends over 14 amino acids. CDR1 and CDR2 from the germline V gene are WNHNN and SYGVQD (reference sequence). Here the CDR3 DNA reads TGCGCCAGCAGTGGCTACAGGAACACAGATACGCAGTATTTT. Its protein is CASSGYRNTDTQYF.

The J gene is TRBJ2-2, the V gene TRBV5-1; 8 bases map to TRBD1. V was clipped by 1 base and J by 3 bases; unmatched bases: 2. Germline V gene sequence: CDR1 SGHRS, CDR2 YFSETQ. The CDR3 is 15 residues long. CDR3 bases: TGCGCCAGCAGCTTGCAACAGGGGGACACCGGGGAGCTGTTTTTT. Translation gives CASSLQQGDTGELFF.